The present T cell receptor (beta chain) was sequenced within a study of human T cells and chemical hapten exposure. Study in general: Weekly scalp doses of diphenylcyclopropenone were given to patients during the approximately 25-week study. The study, taken as a whole, reports: Counts of TCRs expanded at PT1 correlated positively with patch test score.

As to this clonotype: Its antigen is still unknown.

Trimming shortened V by 6 bases and J by 4 bases, and 13 bases separated the two germline ends. CDR3 length: 14 amino acids. Germline CDR1 reads MDHEN; CDR2 reads SYDVKM. Described time point: patch test 2, 6 weeks after DPC sensitization. The treatment was: therapeutic diphenylcyclopropenone sensitization with weekly scalp DPC. Blood draws came before every patch-test application. Unique molecular identifiers were attached to individual cDNA molecules within the library. MiXCR was run by TCRdb on the RACE reads, yielding one entry per CDR3 protein. The repertoire has approximately 85,000 distinct CDR3 sequences, about a tenth of them found once; the top ten carry roughly 2.5%.

The chain couples TRBV28 to TRBJ2-1; D unresolved. The TCR was taken from a woman aged 30 to 39 with alopecia areata. Some clones in this sample may be carry-over from other donors' samples. This sample comprised whole blood, obtained in connection with sensitization to the hapten diphenylcyclopropenone (DPC). CDR3 amino acids: CASSVGSEYNEQFF. The CDR3 DNA reads TGTGCCAGCAGCGTGGGGTCGGAGTACAATGAGCAGTTCTTC.